These 27 T cell receptor beta chains were all obtained from the same sample, sequenced in a study of T cell responses to AZD1222 COVID-19 vaccine. Clones were read by immunoSEQ multiplex PCR, and TCRdb kept only the in-frame ones, dropping some. The profile shows some 200,000 clones, approximately 90% of them singletons. Sequencing was performed on peripheral blood, taken on day 0 of AZD1222 vaccination. These receptors all stem from an adult in good health.

The V and J genes are TRBV19 and TRBJ2-7, with 8 bases aligning to TRBD1. CDR1 is LNHDA and CDR2 is SQIVND in the germline V gene (reference sequence). Trimming removed 7 bases from V and 2 bases from J; junction bases left unmatched: 7. The CDR3 is 14 amino acids. As DNA, the CDR3 is TGTGCCAGTACCGCCCGGGACAGGACCTACGAGCAGTACTTC. Residues: CASTARDRTYEQYF.

The rearrangement joins TRBV2 to TRBJ1-2, with 7 bases matching TRBD1. With 3 bases clipped from V and 2 bases from J, the junction kept 3 bases outside the gene matches. Per the germline V gene, CDR1 is SNHLY and CDR2 is FYNNEI. CDR3 length: 14 amino acids. The CDR3 region has the DNA TGTGCCAGCAGTGACAGGGGGGGAAACTATGGCTACACCTTC. This translates into CASSDRGGNYGYTF. The variable domain in full, completed from reference TRBV2 and TRBJ1-2, reads EPEVTQTPSHQVTQMGQEVILRCVPISNHLYFYWYRQILGQKVEFLVSFYNNEISEKSEIFDDQFSVERPDGSNFTLKIRSTKLEDSAMYFCASSDRGGNYGYTFGSGTRLTVV.

CDR3 coding DNA: TGTGCCAGTAGTATAGTTTTGGATCAGCCCCAGCATTTT. Encoded protein: CASSIVLDQPQHF. The chain is built from TRBV19 and TRBJ1-5; D not resolved. Germline CDR1 reads LNHDA; CDR2 reads SQIVND (reference sequence). V was shortened by 1 base and J by 5 bases, with 6 bases between the two germline ends. This CDR3 is 13 amino acids long.

This chain links TRBV5-4 with TRBJ1-1; TRBD1 matches 8 bases. The CDR3 contains 15 residues. V lost 0 bases and J lost 6; bases outside the gene matches: 7. Germline assignment: CDR1 SGHNT and CDR2 YYREEE (reference sequence). CDR3 in amino acids: CASSLARGPIAEAFF. CDR3 sequence (DNA): TGTGCCAGCAGCTTGGCCAGGGGGCCCATTGCTGAAGCTTTCTTT.

This clone is medium-sized in the sample. The rearrangement uses TRBV3-1 (or the pseudogene TRBV3-2) and TRBJ2-1, with TRBD2 as a possible D gene (5 bases). This CDR3 comprises 13 residues. Per the germline V gene, CDR1 is LGHDT and CDR2 is YNNKEL (reference sequence). Trimming took off 5 bases at V and 9 bases at J, with 14 bases between the two ends. CDR3 protein: CASSSPLSGEQFF. For the CDR3, the DNA is TGTGCCAGCAGCAGCCCCTTAAGCGGTGAGCAGTTCTTC.

V gene TRBV5-4 combines with J gene TRBJ2-3; possibly TRBD2 for D (5 bases). The CDR3 has 15 residues. Germline V gene data show CDR1 as SGHNT and CDR2 as YYREEE (reference sequence). The ends were cut back, 6 bases at V and 0 bases at J, with 14 bases in the middle. The CDR3 region has the DNA TGTGCCAGCACTATCGGAGGTTCTAGCACAGATACGCAGTATTTT. Its protein is CASTIGGSSTDTQYF.

This chain uses TRBV4-3 with TRBJ2-1; TRBD2 is a possible D gene (5 bases). The CDR3 is 16 amino acids. The germline V gene encodes CDR1 LGHNA and CDR2 YSLEER. The ends were cut back, 0 bases at V and 0 bases at J, with 9 bases in the middle. The CDR3 DNA reads TGCGCCAGCAGCCAAGACTTAGCGAGCTCCTACAATGAGCAGTTCTTC. Protein product: CASSQDLASSYNEQFF.

This chain connects TRBV28 to TRBJ2-7; 10 bases align to TRBD1. Germline V CDR1 and CDR2: MDHEN, SYDVKM. CDR3 size: 15 residues. Losses at the gene ends were 6 bases for V and 4 bases for J; bases not matched to a gene: 9. The CDR3 coding sequence is TGTGCCAGCAGACGGGACAGGGGCTTTCTTTACGAGCAGTACTTC. It is translated as CASRRDRGFLYEQYF.

This chain links TRBV9 with TRBJ1-1; perhaps TRBD1 as D (6 bases). This CDR3 region has 14 residues. Deletions cut 4 bases from V and 1 base from J, with 11 bases between. Germline loops: CDR1 SGDLS, CDR2 YYNGEE. In DNA, the CDR3 is TGTGCCAGCAGCCCCCAGGACAGGAACACTGAAGCTTTCTTT. Protein product: CASSPQDRNTEAFF.

The V and J genes are TRBV9 and TRBJ2-1, with 10 bases identical to TRBD2. The CDR3 consists of 15 residues. Germline V gene data show CDR1 as SGDLS and CDR2 as YYNGEE. J was trimmed by 6 bases and V by 0 bases; bases with no gene match: 3. The CDR3 DNA follows: TGTGCCAGCAGCGTAGGACTAGCGGGCCTCAATGAGCAGTTCTTC. Translation: CASSVGLAGLNEQFF.

V gene TRBV6-1 combines with J gene TRBJ1-2; no clear D. Germline V gives CDR1 MNHNS, CDR2 SASEGT. The length of the CDR3 is 16 residues. The V and J ends lost 2 bases and 2 bases respectively, with 15 bases between them. The CDR3 bases are TGTGCCAGCAGTGAAACCCGAGGAACTGTAAACTATGGCTACACCTTC. Encoded protein: CASSETRGTVNYGYTF.

Ten or more counts support this clone. The V and J genes are TRBV5-1 and TRBJ2-7; 9 bases are shared with TRBD2. CDR1 and CDR2 (germline): SGHRS, YFSETQ. The CDR3 is made up of 14 amino acids. V was pared by 2 bases and J by 2 bases, with 2 bases of the junction left unmatched. This chain's CDR3 is CASSFLAGTYEQYF. The CDR3 coding sequence is TGCGCCAGCAGCTTTCTAGCGGGAACCTACGAGCAGTACTTC.

CDR3 bases: TGCGCCAGCAGTCGAGGCGGAACGGACTACGAGCAGTACTTC. It codes for CASSRGGTDYEQYF. The chain has TRBV23-1 and TRBJ2-7, with D uncertain. TRBV23-1 carries the ORF label, with uncertain function. V was trimmed by 4 bases and J by 3 bases, leaving 13 bases between them. This CDR3 contains 14 residues.

This chain connects TRBV6-5 to TRBJ2-7; the match to TRBD1 covers 8 bases. Trimming cost V 5 bases and J 4 bases; bases outside gene matches: 10. CDR1 MNHEY and CDR2 SVGAGI come from the germline V gene. This CDR3 spans 15 amino acids. CDR3 in DNA: TGTGCCAGCAGTCTAAGCCGGACAGGGTTGTACGAGCAGTACTTC. It specifies CASSLSRTGLYEQYF.

The V gene is TRBV5-1, the J gene TRBJ2-2; TRBD1 aligns across 7 bases. J lost 1 base, V lost 4 bases, and 7 bases had no gene match. Germline loops: CDR1 SGHRS, CDR2 YFSETQ. This CDR3 has 16 residues. In DNA, the CDR3 is TGCGCCAGCAGCAGATTGGACAGGATGAACACCGGGGAGCTGTTTTTT. It is translated as CASSRLDRMNTGELFF.

The chain has TRBV28 and TRBJ1-5; D is unresolved. The CDR3 runs to 12 residues. Germline values: CDR1 MDHEN, CDR2 SYDVKM. Trimming removed 3 bases at V and 10 bases at J, with 10 bases between. Here the CDR3 reads CASSLAGLPQHF. The CDR3, as DNA: TGTGCCAGCAGTTTGGCAGGACTTCCCCAGCATTTT.

The sample holds a few counts of this clone. The chain has TRBV19 and TRBJ2-5; D gene unclear. Germline V gene sequence: CDR1 LNHDA, CDR2 SQIVND (reference sequence). The CDR3 covers 14 residues. V dropped 3 bases and J dropped 5 bases, with 13 bases sitting between them. In DNA form, the CDR3 reads TGTGCCAGTAGTATTTCTGTCGGCCGGGAGACCCAGTACTTC. Protein sequence: CASSISVGRETQYF.

The chain combines TRBV6-6 with TRBJ1-6, with D tentatively TRBD1 (5 bases). The CDR3 runs to 13 residues. Trimming cost V 2 bases and J 8 bases, with 7 bases left between them. Per germline, CDR1 MNHNY and CDR2 SVGAGI (reference sequence). This CDR3 is CASSYGADSPLHF. As DNA, the CDR3 is TGTGCCAGCAGTTACGGGGCGGATTCACCCCTCCACTTT.

The V and J genes are TRBV14 and TRBJ1-2; 10 positions agree with TRBD1. The CDR3 extends over 15 amino acids. The V segment lost 5 bases and the J segment 4 bases; nucleotides outside the gene matches: 7. CDR1 is SGHDN, CDR2 FVKESK, per germline. CDR3 in amino acids: CASSAGTGVAYGYTF. The CDR3 nucleotides are TGTGCCAGCAGCGCCGGGACAGGGGTGGCCTATGGCTACACCTTC.

The V call is TRBV28, the J call TRBJ1-6; 8 nucleotides match TRBD1. Losses at the gene ends were 5 bases for V and 9 bases for J; bases not matched to a gene: 6. CDR1 is MDHEN and CDR2 is SYDVKM in the germline V gene. The CDR3 totals 14 residues. In nucleotides, the CDR3 is TGTGCCAGCAGTGTCCCGGACAGGGTTTCACCCCTCCACTTT. It specifies CASSVPDRVSPLHF.

The rearrangement uses TRBV7-9 and TRBJ2-6, with 9 bases matching TRBD2. The CDR3 sequence is 19 residues long. V gave up 2 bases and J gave up 2 bases; unmatched junction bases: 10. Germline lookup yields CDR1 SEHNR and CDR2 FQNEAQ (reference sequence). The CDR3 loop reads CASSLTGASGRPGANVLTF. For the CDR3, the DNA is TGTGCCAGCAGCTTAACCGGTGCCAGCGGGAGGCCTGGGGCCAACGTCCTGACTTTC.

This chain joins TRBV3-1 (or the pseudogene TRBV3-2) and TRBJ1-2; D is unclear. V lost 0 bases and J lost 4, with 6 bases in between. This CDR3 comprises 13 residues. CDR1 is LGHDT and CDR2 is YNNKEL in the germline V gene (reference sequence). The CDR3 loop reads CASSQETSYGYTF. The DNA of the CDR3 is TGTGCCAGCAGCCAAGAGACGAGCTATGGCTACACCTTC.

The V and J genes are TRBV28 and TRBJ1-6; D is perhaps TRBD1 (6 bases). Per the germline V gene, CDR1 is MDHEN and CDR2 is SYDVKM. The CDR3 spans 16 residues. The ends were cut back, 5 bases at V and 8 bases at J, with 19 bases in the middle. CDR3 amino acids: CASSLLGGNGYSPLHF. CDR3 DNA sequence: TGTGCCAGCAGTCTACTTGGGGGCAACGGGTATTCACCCCTCCACTTT.

The rearrangement uses TRBV7-2 and TRBJ1-6; 7 positions match TRBD1. The CDR3 has 14 residues. The trim removed 3 bases at V and 10 bases at J, leaving 6 bases unmatched. The germline gives CDR1 SGHTA, CDR2 FQGNSA. CDR3 DNA: TGTGCCAGCAGCTTGGAGGGGGCGCGATCACCCCTCCACTTT. This translates into CASSLEGARSPLHF.

The chain carries TRBV27 and TRBJ1-6, with TRBD1 identical over 7 bases. Germline V lookup: CDR1 MNHEY, CDR2 SMNVEV (reference sequence). V lost 2 bases to trimming and J lost 14 bases; unmatched junction nucleotides: 9. The CDR3 loop spans 14 amino acids. As DNA, the CDR3 is TGTGCCAGCAGTTTAGGGCAGGGGGAAGGAGCCCTCCACTTT. This translates into CASSLGQGEGALHF.

The chain couples TRBV7-9 to TRBJ2-1, with D hard to call. Germline V lookup: CDR1 SEHNR, CDR2 FQNEAQ (reference sequence). V lost 2 bases and J 7 bases, leaving 6 bases between the germline ends. This CDR3 contains 12 residues. The CDR3 DNA follows: TGTGCCAGCAGCTTAAGCTGGAATGAGCAGTTCTTC. Amino acid sequence: CASSLSWNEQFF.

The chain is built from TRBV28 and TRBJ1-4; D perhaps matches TRBD1 (5 bases). Germline V gives CDR1 MDHEN, CDR2 SYDVKM. This CDR3 is built from 15 residues. Trimming removed 5 bases from V and 6 bases from J, with 16 bases in between. The CDR3 DNA reads TGTGCCAGCAGTGCCCTAGGGGTCGGGGATGAAAAACTGTTTTTT. It is translated as CASSALGVGDEKLFF.